The 8 T cell receptor beta chains listed next were all sequenced from one sample in a study of CD8+CD57+ T cells in acquired aplastic anemia. Genomic DNA constituted the template upon which TCR beta VDJ and CDR3 profiling was performed. One entry per CDR3 protein, called by TCRdb with MiXCR from the reads. The sample consists of a few hundred thousand distinct CDR3 sequences, roughly 35% of them appearing once. Sequencing input: sorted CD4+, CD8+, or CD8+CD57+ T cells (not recorded which) from PBMCs. These receptors originate from a human donor in good health, serving as a control.

There are many counts of this clonotype. J is TRBJ2-7 and V is TRBV15; 9 nucleotides line up with TRBD1. The V gene's germline CDR1 is LNHNV and CDR2 YYDKDF (reference sequence). Trimming cost V 0 bases and J 1 base; bases outside gene matches: 4. CDR3 length equals 16 residues. Here the CDR3 reads CATSRDIGTGSYEQYF. The CDR3 DNA is TGTGCCACCAGCAGAGATATCGGGACAGGGTCCTACGAGCAGTACTTC.

This clonotype appeared many times. The chain uses TRBV20-1 and TRBJ2-5, with 8 bases aligning to TRBD1. CDR1 and CDR2 (germline): DFQATT, SNEGSKA (reference sequence). This CDR3 comprises 13 residues. V lost 5 bases and J lost 2; bases outside the gene matches: 4. The CDR3 nucleotides are TGCAGTGCTGAACACAGGGGGCAAGAGACCCAGTACTTC. Its translation: CSAEHRGQETQYF.

The chain uses TRBV6-1 and TRBJ2-7; D not resolved. The CDR3 has 14 amino acids. The V end was cut by 4 bases, the J end by 4 bases, with 14 bases between. The germline V gene encodes CDR1 MNHNS and CDR2 SASEGT. In DNA form, the CDR3 reads TGTGCCAGCAGTGGAGGACCGTTAGAGTACGAGCAGTACTTC. Its protein is CASSGGPLEYEQYF.

Comment on this clonotype: This is likely a read error, given that the CDR3 carries no conserved phenylalanine or tryptophan at its end. In DNA form, the CDR3 reads TGTGCCAGCAGCCCATGGATTCAGGAGAATGACGCCTATAATTCACCCCTCCACTCT. This sequence encodes CASSPWIQENDAYNSPLHS. The chain combines TRBV11-2 with TRBJ1-6; D not resolved. Per germline, CDR1 SGHAT and CDR2 FQNNGV. This CDR3 contains 19 residues. V lost 5 bases to trimming and J lost 2 bases, with 22 bases between them.

This clonotype was counted at least ten times. This chain links TRBV7-9 with TRBJ2-7, with TRBD1 as a possible D gene (5 bases). Germline CDR1 reads SEHNR; CDR2 reads FQNEAQ (reference sequence). With 3 bases removed from V and 6 bases from J, the gap between germline ends came to 21 bases. The CDR3 covers 16 residues. The chain's CDR3 is CASSLGSTGTRVEQYF. The CDR3 DNA follows: TGTGCCAGCAGCTTGGGGTCAACAGGAACGAGAGTCGAGCAGTACTTC.

The table lists this clonotype with a count of one. The genes are TRBV29-1 and TRBJ2-5; D not certain. CDR3 length: 11 amino acids. V gave up 3 bases and J gave up 1 base, with 3 bases separating them. Germline lookup yields CDR1 SQVTM and CDR2 ANQGSEA. The CDR3 DNA is TGCAGCGTTGATCTCCAAGAGACCCAGTACTTC. This codes for CSVDLQETQYF.

Only a few counts were recorded for this clonotype. CDR3: CASSRTVDTEAFF. The CDR3 coding sequence is TGTGCCAGCAGTCGGACGGTGGACACTGAAGCTTTCTTT. The gene calls are TRBV6-1 and TRBJ1-1; unclear D gene. CDR3 size: 13 residues. Trimming pared 5 bases from V and 3 bases from J, leaving 10 bases between. Per germline, CDR1 MNHNS and CDR2 SASEGT.

This clonotype appeared a few times. J is TRBJ2-3 and V is TRBV2, with D perhaps being TRBD1 or TRBD2 (5 bases each). Trimming left V 8 bases short and J 5 bases short, with 20 bases between. The germline V gene has CDR1 SNHLY and CDR2 FYNNEI. CDR3 size: 15 residues. The CDR3 DNA reads TGTGCCAGCTCACCTGCAGGGAGCTCTGTAGATACGCAGTATTTT. Translated: CASSPAGSSVDTQYF. The full variable domain, completed using reference TRBV2 and TRBJ2-3, is EPEVTQTPSHQVTQMGQEVILRCVPISNHLYFYWYRQILGQKVEFLVSFYNNEISEKSEIFDDQFSVERPDGSNFTLKIRSTKLEDSAMYFCASSPAGSSVDTQYFGPGTRLTVL.